The 11 T cell receptor beta chains given below trace back to one sample, sequenced in a study of blood T cell repertoires in COVID-19 (dated by TCRdb to about 2020). To prepare the library, the immunoSEQ multiplex PCR assay was applied. In TCRdb, the immuneACCESS table is reduced to in-frame sequences with V and J assigned. These tables do not hold every clone; where another copy was compared, an unresolved V gene accounts for under half, and the others remain unexplained. This sample holds under 150,000 clones; 75% to 80% were observed only once. 2.5% to 3% of the sample goes to the ten largest clones. Material for sequencing was PBMCs or T cells enriched from blood (not recorded which). These receptors all stem from a woman in her forties or fifties who had recovered from COVID-19.

The CDR3 region is CASSVGARTQYF. CDR3 sequence (DNA): TGTGCCAGCAGCGTTGGGGCACGGACCCAGTACTTC. The rearrangement links TRBV5-6 to TRBJ2-5; the D gene is possibly TRBD1 (5 bases). The germline V and J ends were trimmed by 4 bases and 7 bases, with 11 bases remaining between them. This CDR3 comprises 12 residues. Germline assignment: CDR1 SGHDT and CDR2 YYEEEE.

This chain links TRBV4-1 with TRBJ2-1; TRBD2 aligns across 9 bases. CDR1 MGHRA and CDR2 YSYEKL come from the germline V gene. The V gene end was trimmed by 1 base and the J gene end by 4 bases; junction bases not matched to a gene: 5. This CDR3 has 16 residues. The CDR3 DNA reads as TGCGCCAGCAGCCAAGGTCTAGCGGGAAAATACAATGAGCAGTTCTTC. Its translation: CASSQGLAGKYNEQFF.

V gene TRBV7-9 combines with J gene TRBJ2-7, with 9 bases that match TRBD1. This CDR3 region has 15 residues. Germline V lookup: CDR1 SEHNR, CDR2 FQNEAQ (reference sequence). With 1 base clipped from V and 2 bases from J, the junction kept 3 bases outside the gene matches. This CDR3 is CASSLGTGVAYEQYF. In DNA, the CDR3 is TGTGCCAGCAGCTTAGGGACAGGGGTTGCCTACGAGCAGTACTTC. The full variable domain, in which reference TRBV7-9 and TRBJ2-7 provide the parts outside the CDR3, is DTGVSQNPRHKITKRGQNVTFRCDPISEHNRLYWYRQTLGQGPEFLTYFQNEAQLEKSRLLSDRFSAERPKGSFSTLEIQRTEQGDSAMYLCASSLGTGVAYEQYFGPGTRLTVT.

The CDR3 here is CASSPIDQRGGQETQYF. CDR3 in DNA: TGTGCCAGCAGTCCCATAGACCAGCGGGGGGGGCAAGAGACCCAGTACTTC. V gene TRBV6-2 or TRBV6-3 combines with J gene TRBJ2-5; 10 bases map to TRBD2. The CDR3 runs 17 residues. CDR1 MNHEY and CDR2 SVGEGT come from the germline V gene. The V gene end was trimmed by 5 bases and the J gene end by 2 bases; junction bases not matched to a gene: 11.

The CDR3 loop is CASSLKGGSFSTDTQYF. For the CDR3, the DNA is TGTGCCAGCAGCCTAAAGGGCGGGAGTTTTAGCACAGATACGCAGTATTTT. The V gene is TRBV11-3, the J gene TRBJ2-3; 7 bases map to TRBD2. The junction had 11 bases not matched to a gene; V was cut back by 5 bases and J by 0 bases. Looked up from germline, CDR1 is SGHNT and CDR2 is YENEEA. This CDR3 spans 17 amino acids.

This clone was counted only a few times. This sequence joins TRBV9 and TRBJ2-1; maybe TRBD2 (5 bases). The CDR3 has 14 amino acids. V was trimmed by 4 bases and J by 4 bases, leaving 12 bases between them. CDR1 is SGDLS, CDR2 YYNGEE, per germline. The CDR3: CASSSGNSYNEQFF. CDR3 bases: TGTGCCAGCAGCTCCGGGAACTCATACAATGAGCAGTTCTTC.

A remark on this clone: The sample carries other DNA sequences with the same CDR3. The chain carries TRBV28 and TRBJ1-3; possibly TRBD1 for D (5 bases). This CDR3 contains 14 residues. CDR1 is MDHEN, CDR2 SYDVKM, per germline. Trimming took 5 bases from V and 1 from J, leaving 9 bases between them. Written as DNA, the CDR3 is TGTGCCAGCAGTCCGGGGGGATCTGGAAACACCATATATTTT. It encodes CASSPGGSGNTIYF.

This clone was detected once. The rearrangement uses TRBV2 and TRBJ1-1; no firm D call. There are 15 residues in the CDR3. Germline CDR1 reads SNHLY; CDR2 reads FYNNEI. V lost 8 bases to trimming and J lost 1 base, with 17 bases between them. CDR3 sequence: CASAGRARRNTEAFF. The CDR3 nucleotides read TGTGCCAGCGCGGGAAGGGCTCGCAGGAACACTGAAGCTTTCTTT.

The chain carries TRBV3-1 (or the pseudogene TRBV3-2) and TRBJ1-2, with D uncertain. The CDR3 length is 13 residues. The ends were cut back, 1 base at V and 4 bases at J, with 7 bases in the middle. Germline V gives CDR1 LGHDT, CDR2 YNNKEL (reference sequence). CDR3 sequence (DNA): TGTGCCAGCAGCCAAGGTGGAGGCTATGGCTACACCTTC. Its protein is CASSQGGGYGYTF.

V gene TRBV7-9 combines with J gene TRBJ1-5, with D unresolved. The V gene lost 1 base and the J gene lost 7 bases, with 11 bases spanning the gap. The germline gives CDR1 SEHNR, CDR2 FQNEAQ (reference sequence). The CDR3 is made up of 14 amino acids. CDR3 DNA sequence: TGTGCCAGCAGCTTAGGGGCATTTGACCAGCCCCAGCATTTT. Encoded protein: CASSLGAFDQPQHF. Using reference TRBV7-9 and TRBJ1-5 for the parts outside the CDR3, the full variable domain is DTGVSQNPRHKITKRGQNVTFRCDPISEHNRLYWYRQTLGQGPEFLTYFQNEAQLEKSRLLSDRFSAERPKGSFSTLEIQRTEQGDSAMYLCASSLGAFDQPQHFGDGTRLSIL.

The genes are TRBV7-3 and TRBJ1-2, with 9 bases that match TRBD1. The J segment lost 6 bases and the V segment lost 5 bases, leaving 4 bases of the junction unmatched. Germline CDR1 SGHTA, CDR2 FQGTGA. CDR3 size: 13 residues. The CDR3 DNA sequence: TGTGCCAGCAGCCCCGGGACAGGGAATGGCTACACCTTC. Residues: CASSPGTGNGYTF.